The present TCR beta chain was sequenced within a study of blood T cell repertoires in COVID-19. Unmatched junction bases numbered 5, after V lost 3 bases and J lost 8 bases. This CDR3 is built from 12 residues. Germline V gives CDR1 GTSNPN, CDR2 SVGIG (reference sequence). TCRdb's table, derived via immunoSEQ multiplex PCR, lists solely in-frame clones and lacks some. Here the sample spans a few hundred thousand clones, about 87% being singletons. The receptor comes from a man aged 35 to 55 in a cohort exposed to, infected with or recovered from COVID-19 (not recorded which). The chain recombines TRBV30 with TRBJ2-3; 7 bases agree with TRBD2. Sequencing was performed on PBMCs or T cells enriched from blood (not recorded which). This chain's CDR3 is CAWRRTSSTQYF. For the CDR3, the DNA is TGTGCCTGGAGGCGGACTAGTTCTACGCAGTATTTT.